Below are 20 T cell receptor beta chains sequenced from a single sample in a study of shared clonotypes between healthy human individuals. Using immunoSEQ multiplex PCR, the repertoire was profiled, and TCRdb retains in-frame clones only, with some absent. The data contain about 2.1 million clones, about 93% of them singletons. CD45RO-negative, CCR7-positively selected cells formed the naive CD8 fraction, excluding terminally differentiated effector memory CD45RA+ cells. Input material: naive CD8+ T cells from PBMCs. The receptors derive from a man aged 18 to 35 in good health. Some clones in this sample may be carry-over from other donors' samples.

This clone showed up just a few times. The rearrangement links TRBV29-1 to TRBJ1-5; no clear D gene. Per the germline V gene, CDR1 is SQVTM and CDR2 is ANQGSEA. Trimming pared 6 bases from V and 0 bases from J, leaving 15 bases between. The CDR3 extends over 15 amino acids. The CDR3 nucleotides read TGCAGCGTCTTAGAACCGGGCCCTAGCAATCAGCCCCAGCATTTT. Translated: CSVLEPGPSNQPQHF. The whole variable domain, filled in from reference TRBV29-1 and TRBJ1-5, reads SAVISQKPSRDICQRGTSLTIQCQVDSQVTMMFWYRQQPGQSLTLIATANQGSEATYESGFVIDKFPISRPNLTFSTLTVSNMSPEDSSIYLCSVLEPGPSNQPQHFGDGTRLSIL.

CDR3 protein: CASSEGTPALNTYEQYF. In DNA form, the CDR3 reads TGTGCCAGCAGTGAGGGGACTCCTGCCCTAAACACCTACGAGCAGTACTTC. This rearrangement joins TRBV6-1 to TRBJ2-7; maybe TRBD2 (6 bases). This CDR3 has 17 residues. The V gene's germline CDR1 is MNHNS and CDR2 SASEGT. V was trimmed by 3 bases and J by 2 bases, leaving 20 bases between them.

The V and J genes are TRBV5-6 and TRBJ1-1; perhaps TRBD1 as D (6 bases). Germline CDR1 is SGHDT and CDR2 is YYEEEE. The CDR3 loop spans 19 amino acids. Trimming left V 2 bases short and J 3 bases short, with 26 bases between. CDR3 protein: CASSFSTTLTQGKDTEAFF. DNA of the CDR3: TGTGCCAGCAGCTTTTCGACAACCCTCACACAGGGTAAGGACACTGAAGCTTTCTTT.

The chain has TRBV5-6 and TRBJ2-3, with D perhaps TRBD2 (5 bases). Trimming removed 2 bases from V and 0 bases from J, with 13 bases in between. Germline CDR1 and CDR2: SGHDT and YYEEEE. The CDR3 has 16 amino acids. CDR3 in amino acids: CASSFGAAASTDTQYF. The CDR3 DNA reads as TGTGCCAGCAGCTTTGGCGCAGCGGCTAGCACAGATACGCAGTATTTT.

This rearrangement joins TRBV28 to TRBJ2-1, with 7 positions matching TRBD2. The ends lost 3 bases at V and 7 bases at J; junction bases unmatched: 15. The germline V gene encodes CDR1 MDHEN and CDR2 SYDVKM. The CDR3 covers 17 residues. The CDR3 reads CASSFFQGGAYRNEQFF. CDR3 bases: TGTGCCAGCAGTTTTTTCCAGGGAGGGGCCTATCGGAATGAGCAGTTCTTC.

The chain recombines TRBV4-2 with TRBJ2-1; D is uncertain. CDR1 is LGHNA, CDR2 YNFKEQ, per germline. This CDR3 has 13 amino acids. Deletions cut 0 bases from V and 4 bases from J, with 4 bases between. The CDR3 nucleotides are TGTGCCAGCAGCCAAGAAAGGTACAATGAGCAGTTCTTC. It specifies CASSQERYNEQFF.

This clone has more than one count but fewer than ten. The gene calls are TRBV7-2 and TRBJ1-5; no firm D call. CDR3 size: 14 residues. Germline lookup yields CDR1 SGHTA and CDR2 FQGNSA. V lost 0 bases and J lost 4, with 7 bases in between. The CDR3: CASSLAVMNQPQHF. The CDR3 bases are TGTGCCAGCAGCTTAGCCGTCATGAATCAGCCCCAGCATTTT.

The chain uses TRBV7-2 and TRBJ2-5; D is undetermined. V shed 1 base and J shed 2 bases, with 14 bases lying between them. Germline V gene lookup returns CDR1 SGHTA and CDR2 FQGNSA. This CDR3 region has 16 residues. The CDR3, as DNA: TGTGCCAGCAGCTTAGATCAGCCCCAACAGCAAGAGACCCAGTACTTC. Protein product: CASSLDQPQQQETQYF.

The rearrangement links TRBV9 to TRBJ2-1; 12 nucleotides line up with TRBD2. This CDR3 is built from 15 residues. Germline CDR1 is SGDLS and CDR2 is YYNGEE. Trimming took 2 bases from V and 9 from J; bases not matched to a gene: 6. The CDR3 region has the DNA TGTGCCAGCAGCGTTCTAGCGGGAGGGTGGGGTGAGCAGTTCTTC. This sequence encodes CASSVLAGGWGEQFF.

The chain links TRBV21-1 to TRBJ2-7; whether TRBD1, the table's D call, matches the DNA was not checked. TRBV21-1 constitutes a pseudogene. The CDR3 has 15 residues. The CDR3 region is CASSKGTGNPYEQYF. CDR3 in DNA: TGTGCCAGCAGCAAAGGTACAGGGAACCCCTACGAGCAGTACTTC.

The chain employs TRBV13 and TRBJ1-1; D not resolved. V was pared by 6 bases and J by 0 bases, with 8 bases between. This CDR3 has 13 amino acids. In germline, CDR1 is PRHDT, CDR2 FYEKMQ (reference sequence). CDR3 sequence: CASRSDLNTEAFF. As DNA, the CDR3 is TGTGCCAGCAGAAGTGACTTGAACACTGAAGCTTTCTTT.

This clone appeared a single time. This chain uses TRBV5-4 with TRBJ1-1, with unresolved D. V was trimmed by 4 bases and J by 4 bases, leaving 11 bases between them. CDR3 length equals 13 residues. Germline V gives CDR1 SGHNT, CDR2 YYREEE (reference sequence). The CDR3 is CASSTGPFTEAFF. DNA of the CDR3: TGTGCCAGCAGCACTGGGCCCTTCACTGAAGCTTTCTTT.

This chain connects TRBV28 to TRBJ1-1; D ambiguous. The germline CDR1 and CDR2 sequences are MDHEN and SYDVKM. Trimming removed 5 bases from V and 12 bases from J, with 19 bases in between. CDR3 length: 13 amino acids. For the CDR3, the DNA is TGTGCCAGCAGTCGACCCCAGCCAGGCGGGACTTTCTTT. It is translated as CASSRPQPGGTFF.

The chain uses TRBV19 and TRBJ1-4, with D hard to call. Germline assignment: CDR1 LNHDA and CDR2 SQIVND (reference sequence). The germline V and J ends were trimmed by 5 bases and 5 bases, with 12 bases remaining between them. CDR3 length: 14 residues. The DNA for the CDR3 is TGTGCCAGTAGTTTAAGCCTTCAGAATGAAAAACTGTTTTTT. Protein: CASSLSLQNEKLFF.

The rearrangement uses TRBV5-8 and TRBJ2-7; 11 bases are a match to TRBD2. With V trimmed by 4 bases and J by 4 bases, 7 bases remained unmatched. The CDR3 spans 15 residues. The germline V gene encodes CDR1 SGHTS and CDR2 YDEGEE. As DNA, the CDR3 is TGTGCCAGCAGCCCCGGGACTAGCGGACCGTACGAGCAGTACTTC. It codes for CASSPGTSGPYEQYF.

This clone was seen only once. Different DNA sequences within this sample yield the same CDR3. This chain links TRBV27 with TRBJ2-7; D is perhaps TRBD1 or TRBD2 (5 bases each). CDR3 length equals 13 residues. Trimming left V 5 bases short and J 0 bases short, with 8 bases between. Germline values: CDR1 MNHEY, CDR2 SMNVEV (reference sequence). In DNA form, the CDR3 reads TGTGCCAGCAGTGAGGGGCTCTCCTACGAGCAGTACTTC. The encoded protein is CASSEGLSYEQYF.

The J gene is TRBJ2-1, the V gene TRBV5-5, with TRBD2 matching over 13 bases. With V trimmed by 4 bases and J by 4 bases, 8 bases remained unmatched. Germline V gives CDR1 SGHKS, CDR2 YYEKEE (reference sequence). This CDR3 spans 17 amino acids. The CDR3 nucleotides read TGTGCCAGCAGCGCCGGGACTAGCGGGGTTCTTTACAATGAGCAGTTCTTC. It translates to CASSAGTSGVLYNEQFF.

This clone was seen more than once but under ten times. CDR3 sequence (DNA): TGTGCCAGCAGCTTGGGACGGTATAGCAATCAGCCCCAGCATTTT. Protein product: CASSLGRYSNQPQHF. The J gene is TRBJ1-5, the V gene TRBV11-2, with D possibly matching TRBD1 (5 bases). The CDR3 sequence is 15 residues long. From germline, CDR1 is SGHAT and CDR2 FQNNGV. With 3 bases removed from V and 0 bases from J, the gap between germline ends came to 9 bases.

This clone was counted only a few times. The genes are TRBV10-2 and TRBJ2-7; D is unclear. The length of the CDR3 is 13 residues. Germline CDR1 is WSHSY and CDR2 is SAAADI. Between the trimmed V and J ends, which lost 2 bases and 1 base, there was a span of 6 bases. For the CDR3, the DNA is TGCGCCAGCAGTGAGAGGCAGTCCTACGAGCAGTACTTC. Its protein is CASSERQSYEQYF.

The chain links TRBV9 to TRBJ1-2, with D possibly being TRBD1 (6 bases). The CDR3 extends over 15 amino acids. Germline-derived CDR1 and CDR2 are SGDLS and YYNGEE. V was clipped by 3 bases and J by 2 bases, with 14 bases between them. CDR3 residues: CASSEGPGANYGYTF. CDR3 nucleotide sequence: TGTGCCAGCAGCGAGGGTCCGGGGGCGAACTATGGCTACACCTTC. Full variable domain (outside the CDR3, taken from reference TRBV9 and TRBJ1-2): DSGVTQTPKHLITATGQRVTLRCSPRSGDLSVYWYQQSLDQGLQFLIQYYNGEERAKGNILERFSAQQFPDLHSELNLSSLELGDSALYFCASSEGPGANYGYTFGSGTRLTVV.